Following are 20 T cell receptor beta chains from one sample sequenced in a study of T cell responses to AZD1222 COVID-19 vaccine. Only in-frame clones appear in the TCRdb table, and some are missing; sequencing was by immunoSEQ multiplex PCR. The table shows approximately 89,000 clones, with 92% occurring only once. The source material was peripheral blood, sampled on day 0 of AZD1222 vaccination. The receptors were gathered from an adult in good health.

This chain uses TRBV6-5 with TRBJ2-3; perhaps D is TRBD1 or TRBD2 (5 bases each). Trimming removed 6 bases at V and 8 bases at J, with 18 bases between. The CDR3 consists of 14 residues. Looked up from germline, CDR1 is MNHEY and CDR2 is SVGAGI. CDR3 coding DNA: TGTGCCAGCAGAAAACTCGGGGCCCCGGGTACGCAGTATTTT. Its protein product is CASRKLGAPGTQYF.

This clone has more than one count but fewer than ten. The J gene is TRBJ2-7, the V gene TRBV6-2 or TRBV6-3, with unresolved D. V lost 5 bases, J lost 3 bases, and 11 bases lay in between. The CDR3 totals 13 residues. Germline-derived CDR1 and CDR2 are MNHEY and SVGEGT. In DNA, the CDR3 is TGTGCCAGCAGTCGTGGTACTTACTACGAGCAGTACTTC. Its protein is CASSRGTYYEQYF.

The chain joins TRBV4-1 to TRBJ1-3; unclear D gene. Germline CDR1 MGHRA, CDR2 YSYEKL. This CDR3 has 15 amino acids. Deletions cut 4 bases from V and 0 bases from J, with 10 bases between. The CDR3: CASSRLSVSGNTIYF. The DNA of the CDR3 is TGCGCCAGCAGCCGTTTGAGCGTCTCTGGAAACACCATATATTTT.

The chain is built from TRBV5-6 and TRBJ1-3; D not resolved. Per the germline V gene, CDR1 is SGHDT and CDR2 is YYEEEE. Trimming stripped 1 base from V and 1 base from J, with 0 bases between. This CDR3 is built from 12 residues. CDR3 nucleotides: TGTGCCAGCAGCTTGTCTGGAAACACCATATATTTT. Translated: CASSLSGNTIYF.

This clone was seen only a few times. This sequence joins TRBV27 and TRBJ2-2; D remains unclear. The CDR3 has 16 amino acids. V lost 3 bases to trimming and J lost 0 bases, with 11 bases between them. CDR1 is MNHEY and CDR2 is SMNVEV in the germline V gene (reference sequence). Here the CDR3 DNA reads TGTGCCAGCAGTTTTATAGGTTTTTCGAACACCGGGGAGCTGTTTTTT. Protein: CASSFIGFSNTGELFF.

The V call is TRBV28, the J call TRBJ2-7, with 10 bases fitting TRBD2. Germline CDR1 and CDR2: MDHEN and SYDVKM. Trimming at V came to 6 bases and at J to 4 bases, leaving 9 bases not matched to a gene. The CDR3 is 15 residues long. CDR3 sequence reads: CASRDPLAGRYEQYF. The CDR3 DNA sequence: TGTGCCAGCAGGGACCCACTAGCGGGAAGGTACGAGCAGTACTTC. Looking up the rest from reference TRBV28 and TRBJ2-7 gives the full variable domain: DVKVTQSSRYLVKRTGEKVFLECVQDMDHENMFWYRQDPGLGLRLIYFSYDVKMKEKGDIPEGYSVSREKKERFSLILESASTNQTSMYLCASRDPLAGRYEQYFGPGTRLTVT.

This clone has just one count. This rearrangement joins TRBV21-1 to TRBJ2-1; TRBD1 was called by the table and not checked on the DNA. TRBV21-1 is a pseudogene. CDR3 length equals 18 residues. The DNA for the CDR3 is TGTGCCAGCAGACTTACGACAAGCCTCTCTTCCTCCTACAATGAGCAGTTCTTC. Its protein product is CASRLTTSLSSSYNEQFF.

This sequence joins TRBV5-1 and TRBJ1-6; D remains ambiguous. Trimming stripped 4 bases from V and 1 base from J, with 12 bases between. The V gene's germline CDR1 is SGHRS and CDR2 YFSETQ. The CDR3 has 16 amino acids. The CDR3 DNA follows: TGCGCCAGCAGCCCCGGCCTCGGGTCCTATAATTCACCCCTCCACTTT. Translating gives CASSPGLGSYNSPLHF.

V usage is TRBV3-1 (or the pseudogene TRBV3-2) and J usage is TRBJ2-1; possible D gene TRBD2, 5 bases. The CDR3 runs to 14 residues. The V gene's germline CDR1 is LGHDT and CDR2 YNNKEL (reference sequence). Trimming removed 0 bases from V and 9 bases from J, with 12 bases in between. The CDR3 coding sequence is TGTGCCAGCAGCCAAGAATTCGGGGTCTCTGAGCAGTTCTTC. Encoded protein: CASSQEFGVSEQFF.

This rearrangement joins TRBV6-4 to TRBJ2-1; 11 bases match TRBD1. Losses at the gene ends were 0 bases for V and 6 bases for J; bases not matched to a gene: 4. Germline loops: CDR1 MRHNA, CDR2 SNTAGT. This CDR3 is 16 amino acids long. In nucleotides, the CDR3 is TGTGCCAGCAGTGACTCCCCGGGACAGGGGGTCAATGAGCAGTTCTTC. Its translation: CASSDSPGQGVNEQFF.

The chain uses TRBV6-5 and TRBJ1-3; D is uncertain. V shed 5 bases and J shed 0 bases, with 8 bases lying between them. The CDR3 length is 14 residues. Germline loops: CDR1 MNHEY, CDR2 SVGAGI. The CDR3 coding sequence is TGTGCCAGCAGTCTATACGTCTCTGGAAACACCATATATTTT. This translates into CASSLYVSGNTIYF.

The V and J genes are TRBV4-1 and TRBJ1-2; no clear D gene. V was clipped by 0 bases and J by 2 bases, with 10 bases between them. The CDR3 spans 15 residues. Germline V gene sequence: CDR1 MGHRA, CDR2 YSYEKL. The CDR3 DNA is TGCGCCAGCAGCCAAGATGGAACGGAGAACTATGGCTACACCTTC. Protein sequence: CASSQDGTENYGYTF.

V and J are TRBV6-5 and TRBJ2-2, with no clear D. Germline CDR1 and CDR2: MNHEY and SVGAGI. The CDR3 has 16 residues. V was cut by 0 bases and J by 5 bases, with 13 bases left in between. Here the CDR3 reads CASSYSRSLGTGELFF. The CDR3 DNA follows: TGTGCCAGCAGTTACTCCCGTAGTCTCGGGACCGGGGAGCTGTTTTTT.

The chain has TRBV19 and TRBJ1-5; D not certain. The V end lost 5 bases, the J end lost 0 bases, and 8 bases lay between the germline ends. Germline V lookup: CDR1 LNHDA, CDR2 SQIVND (reference sequence). The CDR3 has 14 amino acids. CDR3 region: CASSLVSSNQPQHF. Written as DNA, the CDR3 is TGTGCCAGTAGTCTGGTCAGTAGCAATCAGCCCCAGCATTTT.

The chain is built from TRBV5-1 and TRBJ1-1; D may be TRBD1 (5 bases). Trimming took 3 bases from V and 6 from J, leaving 18 bases between them. Looked up from germline, CDR1 is SGHRS and CDR2 is YFSETQ. This CDR3 is built from 15 residues. Here the CDR3 reads CASSSGAPFFPEAFF. The CDR3 DNA reads as TGCGCCAGCAGCTCTGGGGCGCCCTTTTTCCCTGAAGCTTTCTTT.

This clone has a single count. J is TRBJ2-5 and V is TRBV30, with TRBD1 matching over 7 bases. V lost 0 bases and J lost 5; bases outside the gene matches: 3. This CDR3 contains 13 residues. Germline-derived CDR1 and CDR2 are GTSNPN and SVGIG (reference sequence). The chain's CDR3 is CAWSVRQGETQYF. The CDR3 DNA is TGTGCCTGGAGTGTAAGACAGGGTGAGACCCAGTACTTC.

The genes are TRBV4-3 and TRBJ2-7; no firm D call. Germline V gene data show CDR1 as LGHNA and CDR2 as YSLEER. V was trimmed by 0 bases and J by 3 bases, leaving 9 bases between them. The length of the CDR3 is 14 residues. This CDR3 is CASSQDLGFYEQYF. The CDR3 region has the DNA TGCGCCAGCAGCCAAGATTTGGGATTCTACGAGCAGTACTTC.

The chain carries TRBV2 and TRBJ2-7; the D is unclear. CDR1 SNHLY and CDR2 FYNNEI come from the germline V gene. The length of the CDR3 is 14 residues. Trimming cost V 6 bases and J 4 bases, with 16 bases left between them. In nucleotides, the CDR3 is TGTGCCAGCAGCCAGGCCGGTCTTGGGTACGAGCAGTACTTC. It translates to CASSQAGLGYEQYF.

The CDR3 region has the DNA TGTGCCAGCAGTACAGTGTCGCAGGAGACGAAGAATGAGCAGTTCTTC. It yields the protein CASSTVSQETKNEQFF. J is TRBJ2-1 and V is TRBV6-4; D gene ambiguous. The CDR3 covers 16 residues. The V and J ends lost 5 bases and 7 bases respectively, with 21 bases between them. CDR1 and CDR2 from the germline V gene are MRHNA and SNTAGT.

CDR3 coding DNA: TGTGCCTGGAGTATCACAGGCACTAATGAAAAACTGTTTTTT. Amino acids: CAWSITGTNEKLFF. The rearrangement uses TRBV30 and TRBJ1-4; tentative D call: TRBD1 (5 bases). The V gene lost 2 bases and the J gene lost 2 bases, with 9 bases spanning the gap. There are 14 residues in the CDR3. Per germline, CDR1 GTSNPN and CDR2 SVGIG (reference sequence). Together with reference TRBV30 and TRBJ1-4, the CDR3 gives the full variable domain: SQTIHQWPATLVQPVGSPLSLECTVEGTSNPNLYWYRQAAGRGLQLLFYSVGIGQISSEVPQNLSASRPQDRQFILSSKKLLLSDSGFYLCAWSITGTNEKLFFGSGTQLSVL.